The entry below describes one T cell receptor beta chain. Antigen: not known. CDR3 length: 18 amino acids. Germline CDR1 MGHDK, CDR2 SYGVNS. The V end was cut by 4 bases, the J end by 0 bases, with 19 bases between. This sample is drawn from a study of response to subunit inactivated influenza vaccine. MiXCR, run by TCRdb on the RT-PCR reads, gives a single entry per CDR3 protein. The sample consists of 540,000 or so distinct CDR3 sequences, 10% to 15% of them appearing once. Study outcomes and limitations: With each seasonal influenza vaccination, the authors suggested, few new T cells are recruited.

This sample comprised PBMCs from blood, obtained roughly 45 days after vaccination. The receptor's source is a man aged 50 to 60 who received an inactivated influenza vaccine. The rearrangement joins TRBV25-1 to TRBJ2-4, with TRBD1 as a possible D gene (6 bases). The CDR3 protein is CASSARDNLKEAKNIQYF. The CDR3, as DNA: TGTGCCAGCAGTGCCCGGGACAATTTGAAGGAAGCCAAAAACATTCAGTACTTC.